Here is one TCR beta chain with its context. Its antigen is currently unknown. Second-dose timings of about 4 or about 12 weeks were pooled. The data were produced by immunoSEQ multiplex PCR, yet TCRdb's version contains in-frame clones alone and is incomplete. The sample lists 45,000 or so clones, 85% to 90% occurring once. This CDR3 comprises 14 residues. Germline V lookup: CDR1 KGHSH, CDR2 LQKENI. The germline V and J ends were trimmed by 3 bases and 5 bases, with 13 bases remaining between them. The sample is drawn from a study of T cell responses to AZD1222 COVID-19 vaccine. Whole-study findings and limits: Donors were mostly white British, more females; clonal diversity possibly underestimated.

The chain combines TRBV18 with TRBJ2-5, with D unresolved. This TCR was sampled from an adult who received the AZD1222 COVID-19 vaccine. The specimen was peripheral blood, collected 28 days after the second AZD1222 dose. CDR3 in amino acids: CASSPYSPGETQYF. In nucleotides, the CDR3 is TGTGCCAGCTCACCTTACTCTCCTGGGGAGACCCAGTACTTC. The full variable domain, in which reference TRBV18 and TRBJ2-5 provide the parts outside the CDR3, is NAGVMQNPRHLVRRRGQEARLRCSPMKGHSHVYWYRQLPEEGLKFMVYLQKENIIDESGMPKERFSAEFPKEGPSILRIQQVVRGDSAAYFCASSPYSPGETQYFGPGTRLLVL.